A selection of T cell receptor beta chains follows, all from one sample in a study of tumor-infiltrating lymphocytes in localized non-small cell lung cancer. Here immunoSEQ multiplex PCR was the method, and the copy in TCRdb shows in-frame clones only, minus some. The data contain 9,000 to 15,000 clones, less than 80% of them singletons. The sample comprised uninvolved lung tissue not adjacent to the tumor. These receptor sequences come from a human donor with non-small cell lung cancer. Both conserved end residues are part of each CDR3. A D gene is named only where the DNA matches it firmly. Some rows have no size entry. The others give once, few or many, or a class for an expanded clone.

j_call: TRBJ2-3; d_call: TRBD1; clone_size: .; v_call: TRBV11-2; cdr3_nt: TGTGCCAGCAGCCGGGGGCCGGACAGGGGAAGTACAGATACGCAGTATTTT; cdr3_aa: CASSRGPDRGSTDTQYF
j_call: TRBJ1-2; d_call: .; clone_size: .; v_call: TRBV14; cdr3_nt: TGTGCCAGCAGCCCGGACAGTCTCTATGGCTACACCTTC; cdr3_aa: CASSPDSLYGYTF
j_call: TRBJ2-5; d_call: TRBD2; clone_size: .; v_call: TRBV6-6; cdr3_nt: TGTGCCAGCAGGCCCATATTTCGGGGGGGCCAAGAGACCCAGTACTTC; cdr3_aa: CASRPIFRGGQETQYF
j_call: TRBJ2-2; d_call: TRBD2; clone_size: .; v_call: TRBV11-2; cdr3_nt: TGTGCCAGCAGCTTAGGACTAGCGGGAACCGGGGAGCTGTTTTTT; cdr3_aa: CASSLGLAGTGELFF
j_call: TRBJ2-1; d_call: TRBD1; clone_size: .; v_call: TRBV28; cdr3_nt: TGTGCCAGCAGTTTAAGAACAGGGGGGCCCTACAATGAGCAGTTCTTC; cdr3_aa: CASSLRTGGPYNEQFF
j_call: TRBJ1-2; d_call: .; clone_size: .; v_call: TRBV28; cdr3_nt: TGTGCCAGCAGCATAGGTGGATCGGAGGGGCTCATCTACACCTTC; cdr3_aa: CASSIGGSEGLIYTF
j_call: TRBJ1-1; d_call: TRBD1; clone_size: .; v_call: TRBV6-6; cdr3_nt: TGTGCCAGCAGTCAGACAGGGTTGGTCTCTGAAGCTTTCTTT; cdr3_aa: CASSQTGLVSEAFF
j_call: TRBJ1-5; d_call: .; clone_size: .; v_call: TRBV28; cdr3_nt: TGTGCCAGCCTGACCGGGGGGCATGATCAGCCCCAGCATTTT; cdr3_aa: CASLTGGHDQPQHF
j_call: TRBJ1-5; d_call: .; clone_size: .; v_call: TRBV28; cdr3_nt: TGTGCCAGCAGAAGGGGTAAAGATCAGCCCCAGCATTTT; cdr3_aa: CASRRGKDQPQHF
j_call: TRBJ1-6; d_call: .; clone_size: .; v_call: TRBV10-3; cdr3_nt: TGTGCCATCAGTAATCCCAATTCACCCCTCCACTTT; cdr3_aa: CAISNPNSPLHF
j_call: TRBJ1-2; d_call: .; clone_size: .; v_call: TRBV27; cdr3_nt: TGTGCCAGCAGTTTAAGGCAGGTCGGGACTTATGGCTACACCTTC; cdr3_aa: CASSLRQVGTYGYTF
j_call: TRBJ2-1; d_call: .; clone_size: .; v_call: TRBV11-2; cdr3_nt: TGTGCCAGCAGCCTTGGAGGGGAGCAGTTCTTC; cdr3_aa: CASSLGGEQFF
j_call: TRBJ2-5; d_call: .; clone_size: .; v_call: TRBV5-1; cdr3_nt: TGCGCCAGCAGCTTGGCCGGATGGGGCCAAGAGACCCAGTACTTC; cdr3_aa: CASSLAGWGQETQYF
j_call: TRBJ1-4; d_call: .; clone_size: few; v_call: TRBV27; cdr3_nt: TGTGCCAGCAGTTTTGGTGGGAGCAATGAAAAACTGTTTTTT; cdr3_aa: CASSFGGSNEKLFF
j_call: TRBJ2-1; d_call: .; clone_size: .; v_call: TRBV5-1; cdr3_nt: TGCGCCAGCAGCTTGGAGGCAGCCAGCTCCTACAATGAGCAGTTCTTC; cdr3_aa: CASSLEAASSYNEQFF
j_call: TRBJ1-1; d_call: TRBD1; clone_size: .; v_call: TRBV19; cdr3_nt: TGTGCCAGTAGTACCGGCGCCAGGGGGCGCGGCACTGAAGCTTTCTTT; cdr3_aa: CASSTGARGRGTEAFF
j_call: TRBJ1-2; d_call: .; clone_size: .; v_call: TRBV19; cdr3_nt: TGTGCCAGTAGTAGTGGGACTAACTATGGCTACACCTTC; cdr3_aa: CASSSGTNYGYTF
j_call: TRBJ2-7; d_call: TRBD2; clone_size: .; v_call: TRBV4-3; cdr3_nt: TGCGCCAGCAGCCAAGGTTTTCTGGCGGGGGGGCTTATTCCTTGGCAGTACTTC; cdr3_aa: CASSQGFLAGGLIPWQYF
j_call: TRBJ1-2; d_call: TRBD1; clone_size: medium-sized; v_call: TRBV6-1; cdr3_nt: TGTGCCAGCAGTGAAGCGGTCTTCGTTCAGGGGGTTCTACGTGGCTACACCTTC; cdr3_aa: CASSEAVFVQGVLRGYTF
j_call: TRBJ2-3; d_call: .; clone_size: once; v_call: TRBV19; cdr3_nt: TGTGCCAGTAGTACCCCCGGGGGTGTCCGCACAGATACGCAGTATTTT; cdr3_aa: CASSTPGGVRTDTQYF
j_call: TRBJ1-4; d_call: .; clone_size: few; v_call: TRBV7-2; cdr3_nt: TGTGCCAGCAGCCCCCTAGGAGGAGAAAAACTGTTTTTT; cdr3_aa: CASSPLGGEKLFF
j_call: TRBJ2-2; d_call: .; clone_size: .; v_call: TRBV9; cdr3_nt: TGTGCCAGCAGCGTAGAAGGGGGGCGTACCGGGGAGCTGTTTTTT; cdr3_aa: CASSVEGGRTGELFF
j_call: TRBJ2-4; d_call: .; clone_size: .; v_call: TRBV5-1; cdr3_nt: TGCGCCAGCAGCTTTGATGCGCAGGGGAGAAACATTCAGTACTTC; cdr3_aa: CASSFDAQGRNIQYF
j_call: TRBJ1-5; d_call: TRBD1; clone_size: once; v_call: TRBV7-9; cdr3_nt: TGTGCCAGCAGCCTGGACAGGGAAGCTCAGCCCCAGCATTTT; cdr3_aa: CASSLDREAQPQHF
j_call: TRBJ2-7; d_call: .; clone_size: .; v_call: TRBV10-1; cdr3_nt: TGCGCCAGCAGTAACGGCTCGACTAGAGGCTACGAGCAGTACTTC; cdr3_aa: CASSNGSTRGYEQYF
j_call: TRBJ2-7; d_call: .; clone_size: .; v_call: TRBV9; cdr3_nt: TGTGCCAGCAGCGGGGGACACTCTCCCTCCTACGAGCAGTACTTC; cdr3_aa: CASSGGHSPSYEQYF
j_call: TRBJ2-7; d_call: TRBD1; clone_size: .; v_call: TRBV14; cdr3_nt: TGTGCCAGCAGCATAGGACAGGGAAGCTACGAGCAGTACTTC; cdr3_aa: CASSIGQGSYEQYF
j_call: TRBJ2-7; d_call: TRBD1; clone_size: .; v_call: TRBV4-3; cdr3_nt: TGCGCCAGCAGCCAATCCATAGGACAGGGTTGGTACGAGCAGTACTTC; cdr3_aa: CASSQSIGQGWYEQYF
j_call: TRBJ1-3; d_call: TRBD1; clone_size: .; v_call: TRBV12-5; cdr3_nt: TGTGCTAGTGGTTTGGAAACAGGGGCTGGAAACACCATATATTTT; cdr3_aa: CASGLETGAGNTIYF
j_call: TRBJ2-2; d_call: .; clone_size: .; v_call: TRBV5-1; cdr3_nt: TGCGCCAGCAGCCCGGCGTACGGGGCGACCACCGGGGAGCTGTTTTTT; cdr3_aa: CASSPAYGATTGELFF
j_call: TRBJ1-2; d_call: TRBD1; clone_size: .; v_call: TRBV19; cdr3_nt: TGTGCCAGTAGCGACCCAGGGGGTTTCTATGGCTACACCTTC; cdr3_aa: CASSDPGGFYGYTF
j_call: TRBJ2-1; d_call: .; clone_size: .; v_call: TRBV11-2; cdr3_nt: TGTGCCAGCAGCCTGACACTAGCCTTGAAAGGGGAGCAGTTCTTC; cdr3_aa: CASSLTLALKGEQFF
j_call: TRBJ2-7; d_call: TRBD1; clone_size: .; v_call: TRBV11-2; cdr3_nt: TGTGCCAGCAGCTGGACAGGGAACCTCTACGAGCAGTACTTC; cdr3_aa: CASSWTGNLYEQYF
j_call: TRBJ2-2; d_call: .; clone_size: .; v_call: TRBV21-1; cdr3_nt: TGTGCCAGCAGCAAAGAAAGACAGACTTCCACCGGGGAGCTGTTTTTT; cdr3_aa: CASSKERQTSTGELFF
j_call: TRBJ1-1; d_call: TRBD1; clone_size: .; v_call: TRBV25-1; cdr3_nt: TGTGCCAGCAGTGAATCAGGTGACAGGGCAGAAGCTTTCTTT; cdr3_aa: CASSESGDRAEAFF
j_call: TRBJ1-4; d_call: .; clone_size: few; v_call: TRBV19; cdr3_nt: TGTGCCAGTACTCGGGCTACCGCAACTAATGAAAAACTGTTTTTT; cdr3_aa: CASTRATATNEKLFF
j_call: TRBJ2-1; d_call: TRBD2; clone_size: .; v_call: TRBV5-1; cdr3_nt: TGCGCCAGCAGCTTGTCTAGCGGAGCCTACAATGAGCAGTTCTTC; cdr3_aa: CASSLSSGAYNEQFF
j_call: TRBJ2-5; d_call: TRBD2; clone_size: .; v_call: TRBV4-1; cdr3_nt: TGCGCCAGCAGCCACGTCCTTAGCGGGAGTGAGACCCAGTACTTC; cdr3_aa: CASSHVLSGSETQYF
j_call: TRBJ1-6; d_call: .; clone_size: .; v_call: TRBV5-6; cdr3_nt: TGTGCCAGCAGCGGCGGGGTCGGCAGTACGAATAATTCACCCCTCCACTTT; cdr3_aa: CASSGGVGSTNNSPLHF
j_call: TRBJ2-7; d_call: .; clone_size: .; v_call: TRBV9; cdr3_nt: TGTGCCAGCAGCGCCCCTTCGAGCTACGAGCAGTACTTC; cdr3_aa: CASSAPSSYEQYF
j_call: TRBJ1-4; d_call: .; clone_size: .; v_call: TRBV7-6; cdr3_nt: TGTGCCAGCAGCCCCCGGGCAGGTGATGAAAAACTGTTTTTT; cdr3_aa: CASSPRAGDEKLFF
j_call: TRBJ2-2; d_call: .; clone_size: few; v_call: TRBV12-5; cdr3_nt: TGTGCTAGTGGTTTGAGAGGGACAACGAACACCGGGGAGCTGTTTTTT; cdr3_aa: CASGLRGTTNTGELFF
j_call: TRBJ2-2; d_call: .; clone_size: .; v_call: TRBV5-3; cdr3_nt: TGTGCCAGAAGCCCCCCAGGGGATCTCGCCGGGGAGCTGTTTTTT; cdr3_aa: CARSPPGDLAGELFF
j_call: TRBJ2-7; d_call: TRBD2; clone_size: .; v_call: TRBV30; cdr3_nt: TGTGCCTGGAGTGTATTTCTAGCGGGGACCTACGAGCAGTACTTC; cdr3_aa: CAWSVFLAGTYEQYF
j_call: TRBJ2-5; d_call: .; clone_size: .; v_call: TRBV9; cdr3_nt: TGTGCCAGCAGCGCGTCAGGAGGGGAGACCCAGTACTTC; cdr3_aa: CASSASGGETQYF
j_call: TRBJ2-7; d_call: .; clone_size: .; v_call: TRBV6-1; cdr3_nt: TGTGCCAGCAGTGAAGGGCCCGGAAGCTCCTACGAGCAGTACTTC; cdr3_aa: CASSEGPGSSYEQYF
j_call: TRBJ2-3; d_call: .; clone_size: .; v_call: TRBV11-3; cdr3_nt: TGTGCCAGCAGCCCAAAAGGCCAGACGGCAGATACGCAGTATTTT; cdr3_aa: CASSPKGQTADTQYF
j_call: TRBJ2-2; d_call: .; clone_size: .; v_call: TRBV6-5; cdr3_nt: TGTGCCAGCAGTTTACGGGAAACCGGGGAGCTGTTTTTT; cdr3_aa: CASSLRETGELFF